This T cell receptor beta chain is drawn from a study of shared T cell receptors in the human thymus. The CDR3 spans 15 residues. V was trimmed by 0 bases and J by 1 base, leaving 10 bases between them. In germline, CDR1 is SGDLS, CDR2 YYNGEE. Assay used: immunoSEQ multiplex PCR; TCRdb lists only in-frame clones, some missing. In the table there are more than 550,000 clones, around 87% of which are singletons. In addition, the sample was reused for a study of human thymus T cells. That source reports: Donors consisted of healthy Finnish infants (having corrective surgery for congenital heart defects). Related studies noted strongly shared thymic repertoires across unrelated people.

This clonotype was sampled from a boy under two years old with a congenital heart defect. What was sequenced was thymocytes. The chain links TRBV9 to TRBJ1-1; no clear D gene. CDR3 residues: CASSVGLARNTEAFF. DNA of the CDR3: TGTGCCAGCAGCGTAGGGTTGGCTAGGAACACTGAAGCTTTCTTT.